This entry features one TCR beta chain sequence. The antigen it binds to is not known. No base quality values were provided; no much bigger clone lies one nucleotide off. The CDR3 regions of human TCRbeta chains were analyzed by immunosequencing. The original pipeline was this. TCRs in the repertoires were compared against a reference library of SARS-CoV-2-specific TCRs that had been generated with the MIRA antigen-specificity platform. Breadth was defined as the fraction of unique TCRs that were SARS-CoV-2-associated. Depth was defined as the fraction of total T cells that were SARS-CoV-2-associated. Using the MIRA data, every spike-specific TCR was mapped to the spike region that the TCR reacted to and assigned to either a CD4 or a CD8 class. Log10-transformed breadth and depth values were compared by one-way ANOVA with Sidak's multiple comparisons tests. TCRdb provides this immuneACCESS table in a form limited to in-frame rearrangements. Some clones are lacking; in checked studies, under half of them reflect an unresolved V gene, and why the rest are absent is not known. The D gene and trimming were derived from the DNA, and the V and J assignments and clone size from that table. A total of some 200,000 clones appear in this sample, around 93% of them only once. The ten largest clones add up to over 0.95% of the sample.

This sample was taken from a study of T cell responses to AZD1222 COVID-19 vaccine (dated by TCRdb to the early 2020s). Looking at the study overall: A total of approximately 230 trial participants underwent TCR sequencing, of whom some 210 received two doses of AZD1222 and approximately 25 received two doses of the MenACWY control vaccine. Enrollment into the trials was organized by age into subgroups of 18-55, 56-69 and 70-plus years, and those subgroups contained approximately 150, 30 and 60 TCR-sequenced participants, respectively. Beyond this particular receptor, the publication reports: Only five or six AZD1222 recipients were SARS-CoV-2 seropositive at baseline, limiting conclusions about previously exposed vaccinees. Spike-specific TCR breadth and depth rose significantly after two AZD1222 doses compared with day 0 and with MenACWY recipients. Participants were mostly white British and included more females than males, and it was suggested by the authors that clonal diversity may have been underestimated. No day 14 peak-response samples were available, so repertoires were characterized only after the peak T cell response. The 56-69-year group was small, and its depth increase did not reach significance, likely because of low power. CD4 TCRs associated with the vaccine covered the entire spike protein, and the dominant responses were in regions 160-218 and 743-854. Reportedly, close to half of the unique spike-specific TCRs recognized epitopes lying outside the regions that are mutated in the B.1.351 and B.1.1.7 variants.

The sample's time point label, in plain terms: baseline before first vaccination. Per the publication, the treatment or condition label means: meningococcal conjugate vaccine given as trial control. Vaccinee samples came from UK trials COV001 and COV002, including a single-blind randomized controlled phase 2/3 trial of AZD1222 (ChAdOx1 nCoV-19) in healthy adults. Trial participant PBMC samples were collected at day 0 and day 28 after the second dose for TCRbeta chain sequencing. CDR1 and CDR2 are read off the germline V gene as MNHEY and SVGAGI. Counted from cysteine to phenylalanine, this CDR3 has 15 amino acids. The retained sequence is limited to the CDR3, 45 bases, with the frame set at the first base. The junction shows trimming of 5 bases on V and 3 bases on J, plus 16 bases between the germline ends.

This chain joins TRBV6-5 to TRBJ1-1; TRBD1 could be the D gene, as 5 bases match. This sample comprised peripheral blood, obtained on day 0 of MenACWY control vaccination. The receptor's source is an adult in good health. The DNA sequence is given as TGTGCCAGCAGTCTCCTTAGGGGAGGGGACACTGAAGCTTTCTTT. Its translation reads: CASSLLRGGDTEAFF.